This TCR beta chain was observed in a study of T cell repertoires in cytomegalovirus infection. In the study overall: Alongside well-studied HLA-B-restricted CMV epitopes, recently identified HLA-C-restricted CMV epitopes were also used.

TCRdb passed the reads through MiXCR, listing each CDR3 protein once. The table shows about a million distinct CDR3 sequences, with approximately 32% occurring only once. Regarding the study as a whole: CMV-specific TCR beta clonotypes restricted by HLA-C were the ones dominating the ex vivo response.

To note about this clonotype: Its antigen is undetermined.

The CDR3 length is 15 residues. Germline values: CDR1 MNHEY, CDR2 SVGAGI. Between the trimmed V and J ends, which lost 2 bases and 8 bases, there was a span of 16 bases. The chain combines TRBV6-5 with TRBJ2-1; no definite D call. The receptor was isolated from a human donor in good health (CMV status not recorded). Some clones in this sample may be carry-over from other donors' samples. Here the sequenced sample was cultured CD8+ T cells from PBMCs, taken from culture after CMV antigen stimulation. This chain's CDR3 is CASSYGVLGSDEQFF. DNA for the CDR3: TGTGCCAGCAGTTACGGGGTTCTCGGCTCGGATGAGCAGTTCTTC.